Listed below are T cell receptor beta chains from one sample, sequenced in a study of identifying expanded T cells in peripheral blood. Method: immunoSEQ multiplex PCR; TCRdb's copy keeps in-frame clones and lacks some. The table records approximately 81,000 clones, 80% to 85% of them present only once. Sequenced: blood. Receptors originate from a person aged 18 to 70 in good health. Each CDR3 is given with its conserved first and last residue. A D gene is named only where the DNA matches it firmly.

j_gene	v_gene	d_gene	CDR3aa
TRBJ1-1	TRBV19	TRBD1	CASSHTGTVNTEAFF
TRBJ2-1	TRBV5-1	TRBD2	CASSSGLAGNNEQFF
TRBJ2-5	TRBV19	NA	CASSIGGRETQYF
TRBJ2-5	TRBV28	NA	CASRRGQETQYF
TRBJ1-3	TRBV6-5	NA	CASSYSDIGNTIYF
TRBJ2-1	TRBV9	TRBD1	CASSVGDREYNEQFF
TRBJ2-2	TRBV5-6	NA	CASSFYINGQLPGELFF
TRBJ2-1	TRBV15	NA	CATSREYSSGTEQFF
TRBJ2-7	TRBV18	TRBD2	CASSPLAGGAHEQYF
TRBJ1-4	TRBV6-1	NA	CASSDFLGLLANEKLFF
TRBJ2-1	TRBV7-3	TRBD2	CASSLIGASGSFYEQFF
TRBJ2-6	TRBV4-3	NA	CASSPQSSGANVLTF
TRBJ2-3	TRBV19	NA	CASRLATSTDTQYF
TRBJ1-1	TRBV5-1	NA	CASSLEGSGWDTEAFF
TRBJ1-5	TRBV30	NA	CAWSVGGNSNQPQHF
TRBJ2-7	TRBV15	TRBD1	CATSRDAGTGAQLKQYF
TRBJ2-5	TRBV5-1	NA	CASSYGRGHRETQYF
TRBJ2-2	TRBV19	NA	CASSISIPTGELFF
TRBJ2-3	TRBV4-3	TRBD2	CASSQDPRGAGETDTQYF
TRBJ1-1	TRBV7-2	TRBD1	CASSLAQGVTEAFF
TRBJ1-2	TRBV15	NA	CATSSIGWGIYGYTF
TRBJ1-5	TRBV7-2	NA	CASSFRGRPQHF
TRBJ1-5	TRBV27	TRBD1	CASSLRQGDQPQHF